The following is a T cell receptor (beta chain) sequence with its context. Its binding antigen is unknown. No per-base quality is available; no much larger clone lies one base away. The library came from the immunoSEQ multiplex PCR assay. A mixture of 60 forward primers for TCR Vbeta segments and 13 reverse primers for TCR Jbeta segments was used in the multiplex PCR. The CDR3 region of rearranged TCR beta genes was amplified from genomic DNA with a multiplex PCR assay. On the Illumina HiSeq System, the amplified TCR beta libraries were sequenced as 87-base-pair reads. In the original analysis: A later analysis counted tens of millions of unique TCR beta chains across the 500 to 850 repertoires, and approximately 11 million of these chains were shared by at least two donors. To remove PCR and sequencing errors, raw reads were error-corrected and collapsed into unique sequences using a nearest-neighbor algorithm that merged closely related sequences. CDR3 sequences were aligned to IMGT reference sequences to assign V, D and J gene segments. For a sequence to be retained, a match of at least six nucleotides was required to both a V gene segment and a J gene segment. Rearrangements were called productive when the CDR3 lacked stop codons and stayed in frame with V and J; all others were non-productive. Following IMGT convention, CDR3 was defined as the stretch from the second conserved V-encoded cysteine up to the conserved J-encoded phenylalanine. The earlier analysis of fewer than 700 of the donors excluded sequences that lacked an unambiguous match to a single V gene segment. An earlier analysis of about 600 of the donors called V segments functional above 56.7% productive rearrangements and segregating when the between-donor standard deviation exceeded 5%. A statistical classification framework was built to diagnose cytomegalovirus status from the catalog of TCR beta chain sequences. V and J gene assignment, in a later analysis, came from comparing TCR nucleotide sequences with IMGT/GENE-DB human TR gene sequences. In a later analysis, CDR3 sequences and most-parsimonious VDJ recombination scenarios were assigned using the TCRdist pipeline. In a later analysis, each TCR beta chain was defined by its CDR3 amino acid sequence together with its V-gene family, and reads without a unique V-gene family were excluded. As a way to deal with suspected cross-contamination and a sequencing artifact, a later analysis dropped roughly 620 nucleotide sequences that were highly shared and had low generation probability. In a later analysis, a clonal expansion index was calculated for each public chain from normalized within-repertoire ranks of inferred template counts. Generation probabilities in a later analysis came from a VDJ recombination model fitted to out-of-frame rearrangements, and those results were checked against IGoR. Hypergeometric tests were used in a later analysis to score TCR-TCR, TCR-HLA and TCR-CMV co-occurrence, with a repertoire-size bias correction applied to the TCR pairs. A later analysis estimated false discovery rates by permuting HLA or CMV assignments 20 times. In a later analysis, co-occurring TCRs were grouped with DBSCAN, and TCRdist sequence similarity was added when clustering was performed within HLA-allele-positive subsets. For co-occurrence clustering, repertoires with fewer than 30,000 or more than 120,000 public chains were excluded, along with roughly five repertoires with anomalous nucleotide sharing. In its TCRdb copy, this immuneACCESS table keeps in-frame sequences only and misses some clones. Where compared with another copy, unresolved V genes explain less than half of these, and the others have no known cause. For V, J and clone size, that table is used; D and trimming come from the DNA. Recorded for this sample are 150,000 to 200,000 clones; 75% of them occurred a single time. The top ten clonotypes cover roughly 12% of the sample.

This record belongs to a study of cytomegalovirus exposure and HLA in healthy donors (TCRdb year 2017). Regarding the study in general: According to an earlier analysis of 587 of the donors, roughly 180 million T cells yielded 90 million to 130 million unique TCR beta sequences and around 300 Gb of sequence data. Among several hundred genotyped donors of the cohort, an average of approximately 220,000 unique TCR beta nucleotide sequences was sequenced per donor, of which 15% to 20% were non-productive. Donor age, sex, ethnicity and CMV serostatus were compiled together with the repertoire data. A later genetic analysis took genome-wide SNP genotypes for about 55% of the 666 donors and used that subset as a discovery cohort. High-throughput TCR immunosequencing, statistical association of individual TCRs with disease status, and machine learning were combined to predict cytomegalovirus infection status. The study profiled the T cell repertoires of some 610 subjects by immunosequencing and related them to cytomegalovirus serostatus. A later analysis re-analyzed previously published TCR beta repertoires from roughly 630 donors and added high-resolution HLA genotyping to study TCR occurrence patterns. The study aimed to test whether signatures of past pathogen exposure could be identified by cataloging public T cell receptors. About 280 gigabases of sequencing data and around 90 million unique TCR sequences made up an early release that covered around 640 HLA-typed donors. All discovery cohort repertoires had been generated on a single sequencing platform. To decide whether each TCR beta V gene segment behaved as functional or pseudogenic, an earlier analysis of over 500 of the donors relied on high-throughput TCR beta sequencing. HLA typing included class I and class II loci at four-digit resolution. Besides the first cohort of some 670 subjects, a separate validation cohort made up of about 120 different subjects was used. Of the roughly 410 genotyped donors, 65% to 90% were placed in the genetic ancestry cluster associated with self-reported Caucasian donors. Rather than using new phenotypic data, the later analysis identified candidate immune exposures from TCR beta sequences and from how often those sequences occurred across donors. Roughly 5 DR-DQ haplotypes were handled as single units for association and clustering, since linkage in the cohort was strong. The number of donors typed differed by locus, with roughly 620-630 for A, B, C, DRB1 and DQB1, roughly 520 for DQA1, over 600 for DPA1, and some 450 for DPB1. What the research found in general, with its limitations: The presence/absence analyses assumed that sequencing depth was roughly uniform across donors, and that assumption may not be true. A later analysis found that most CMV-associated TCR beta chains appeared HLA-restricted, with HLA associations seemingly driven largely by CMV exposure. In a later analysis, several top co-occurrence clusters were reported to appear linked to parvovirus B19, influenza, CMV and Epstein-Barr virus. A cluster of highly shared sequence variants was judged likely to be a technical artifact of the sequencing pipeline. An earlier analysis of 587 of the donors showed that most TCR beta V segments appeared in productive rearrangements either about 90% or about 30% of the time, which broadly matched IMGT annotations. Compared with equally common non-associated chains, HLA-associated TCR beta chains in a later analysis were more clonally expanded and had lower generation probabilities. Specific HLA alleles were associated with roughly 16,000 TCR beta sequences at a false discovery rate of 0.05 in a later analysis. Because HLA typing was unavailable for some donors at each locus, only the typed subset was used in association tests. An association between a missense DCLRE1C variant and V-gene and J-gene trimming of TCR beta chains was found in a later genetic analysis and replicated in an independent cohort. In this cohort, only TCR beta chains were sequenced, and detectable features were limited by the absence of alpha or paired-chain data. A further reported finding was that TCR beta sequences accurately predicted the HLA-A and HLA-B alleles for most subjects in the first cohort. In a later genetic analysis, fewer N-insertions in productive TCRs were reported among donors in an Asian-associated ancestry cluster than the approximately 670-donor mean. A few of the identified cytomegalovirus-associated TCR beta chains were confirmed in vitro to be specific for cytomegalovirus antigens. CMV serostatus was the only immune exposure information available for the cohort. The 87-base-pair reads could not distinguish some IMGT-functional V segments, including TRBV6-2 and TRBV6-3, so those segments were excluded. The authors suggested that the approach could potentially be generalized to other disease states and immunological phenotypes. Assigning TCR associations to individual alleles was difficult when HLA alleles, especially DR and DQ, strongly co-occurred. Across donors, most TCR sequences were observed very rarely, whereas some public TCRs were present in many individuals. Correlated functional status among segregating V segments might reflect linkage disequilibrium, but an unknown experimental factor could not be ruled out. Because counts were too low, under 20 rarely observed V segments, including chromosome 9 orphons, were left out of the earlier analysis of some 640 of the donors. In both the original and validation cohorts, the classifier was reported to diagnose cytomegalovirus status with high specificity and sensitivity. In a later analysis, the rate of TCR association differed among HLA loci, with DRB1 alleles having the most associated TCRs and HLA-C alleles having the fewest. The study listed 150 to 200 TCR beta chains as associated with cytomegalovirus.

The cohort consisted of hundreds of healthy bone marrow donors. Cohort members were all nominally healthy when sampled, although unrecorded immune exposures were likely present. The donor tested CMV seropositive, placing the donor among the 289 seropositive members of the cohort. A peripheral blood sample was collected from each donor, and TCR beta sequencing was performed on peripheral blood mononuclear cells. The Qiagen DNeasy Blood Extraction Kit was used to extract genomic DNA from the blood cell samples. Trimming costs V 4 bases and J 1 base, and their ends lie 19 bases apart. Reading from cysteine to phenylalanine, the CDR3 counts 17 amino acids. Only CDR3 DNA remains: 51 bases, in frame from the first base. In the germline V gene, CDR1 corresponds to SGHDT and CDR2 to YYEEEE.

This TCR derives from a man between 18 and 35 years old in good health and CMV-seropositive. The source material was PBMCs. The chain was built from TRBV5-6 and TRBJ2-3; tentative D gene TRBD2, with 6 bases matching. The base sequence is TGTGCCAGCAGCCAAAGGCTGGTGGCTAGCGGCACAGATACGCAGTATTTT. Its product reads: CASSQRLVASGTDTQYF.